This paragraph covers one TCR beta chain sequence. Its antigen remains unidentified. Base-call qualities are not available, and no considerably larger clone is one nucleotide away. CDR1 and CDR2 are read off the germline V gene as MDHEN and SYDVKM. Counted from cysteine to phenylalanine, this CDR3 has 14 amino acids. Just the 42-base CDR3 DNA is kept, in frame starting at base 1. Clipping removes 5 bases from V and 7 bases from J, with 6 as the unmatched junction base count. The entry originates in a study of CD8 T cells in Susac syndrome (dated 2019 in TCRdb). Background for the entire study: Whether CD8+ T cell activation and differentiation in Susac syndrome was antigen driven was tested using repertoire sequencing. CD8+ T cell repertoire clonality was compared between about a dozen healthy donors, roughly 14 Susac syndrome patients and roughly 15 multiple sclerosis patients.

The investigation overall reported the following: The number of individuals in the TCR sequencing and HLA analysis was recognized as being relatively small.

Peripheral blood CD8+ and CD4+ T cells from healthy donors, Susac syndrome patients and multiple sclerosis patients were profiled by high-throughput TCR beta sequencing. The multiple sclerosis controls were treatment-naive patients who had stable or active relapsing-remitting disease and met the revised McDonald criteria. Bulk CD8+ and CD4+ T cells were purified magnetically by negative isolation, whereas CD8+ TEMRA cells were enriched by FACS. Blood was collected in EDTA tubes and processed within 24 hours, with PBMCs isolated through density gradient centrifugation. PBMCs intended for TCR sequencing were cryopreserved in liquid nitrogen and thawed later in a water bath at 37 degrees C. The sorted or isolated CD4+, CD8+ and CD8+ TEMRA cells had a purity of 90% or higher. RNA was extracted with the RNeasy kit and roughly 0.5 to 1 ug was reverse transcribed using random hexamers. TCR beta CDR3 regions were amplified with the immunoSEQ multiplex PCR assay covering 54 Vbeta and 13 Jbeta segments. PCR amplification bias was corrected using a synthetic template baseline for primer optimization and computational correction. Concerning the study's data processing: Reads were annotated to V, D and J genes according to IMGT and were analyzed with immunoSEQ Analyzer, with only productive sequences retained. Clonality was calculated as one minus the Shannon entropy normalized by log2 of the number of productive unique sequences. For each patient and control, public and private clones were evaluated among the 100 most prevalent clones. Clones were defined as Susac-specific if absent from the healthy and MS cohorts, from around 1,000 published viral clones and from other ImmuneACCESS disease sequences. TCRdb took the public reads, trimmed them with fastp at Q25, ran MiXCR for clone calling and kept in-frame beta chains. CDR3 protein duplicates are merged, each entry listing the most common genes and DNA. What appears here as the V and J calls and clone size reflects TCRdb's work, not the paper's. The sample table holds about 290,000 distinct CDR3 sequences, of which roughly 85% were seen once. Around 0.2% of the sample comes from the top ten.

Sequences were obtained from CD8+ T cells from PBMCs. The sequence joins TRBV28 to TRBJ1-4, with 8 bases in between that match TRBD1. The TCR sequence derives from a human donor with multiple sclerosis. The nucleotide sequence reads as follows: TGTGCCAGCAGTGTTACAGGGGGTAGTGAAAAACTGTTTTTT. This encodes CASSVTGGSEKLFF.